The 19 T cell receptor beta chains in this list originate from one sample, sequenced in a study of T cell responses to AZD1222 COVID-19 vaccine. Sequencing used immunoSEQ multiplex PCR; TCRdb keeps in-frame clones, though not all of them. The sample records around 110,000 clones, roughly nine tenths being singletons. The sequences come from peripheral blood, collected on day 0 of AZD1222 vaccination. The receptors were gathered from an adult in good health.

This clone was detected only a few times. The rearrangement uses TRBV7-9 and TRBJ1-1, with D possibly being TRBD1 (6 bases). The CDR3 loop spans 14 amino acids. The V end lost 4 bases, the J end lost 0 bases, and 9 bases lay between the germline ends. The germline gives CDR1 SEHNR, CDR2 FQNEAQ (reference sequence). For the CDR3, the DNA is TGTGCCAGCAGCTGGGACACCCTGAACACTGAAGCTTTCTTT. It codes for CASSWDTLNTEAFF. Full variable domain (rest looked up from reference TRBV7-9 and TRBJ1-1): DTGVSQNPRHKITKRGQNVTFRCDPISEHNRLYWYRQTLGQGPEFLTYFQNEAQLEKSRLLSDRFSAERPKGSFSTLEIQRTEQGDSAMYLCASSWDTLNTEAFFGQGTRLTVV.

The chain recombines TRBV10-3 with TRBJ2-2; the D gene is possibly TRBD2 (5 bases). The CDR3 runs 13 residues. Trimming shortened V by 0 bases and J by 8 bases, and 7 bases separated the two germline ends. Germline V gene data show CDR1 as ENHRY and CDR2 as SYGVKD. The CDR3 bases are TGTGCCATCAGTGAGTCGGTAGCGGGGGAGCTGTTTTTT. It yields the protein CAISESVAGELFF.

CDR3 in amino acids: CASRQREGPANEQFF. The DNA of the CDR3 is TGTGCCAGCAGGCAGCGGGAGGGCCCTGCCAATGAGCAGTTCTTC. The V and J genes are TRBV6-6 and TRBJ2-1; 10 nucleotides match TRBD2. The trim removed 6 bases at V and 6 bases at J, leaving 8 bases unmatched. Per germline, CDR1 MNHNY and CDR2 SVGAGI (reference sequence). This CDR3 comprises 15 residues.

This chain connects TRBV28 to TRBJ1-1; maybe TRBD1 (6 bases). Trimming stripped 4 bases from V and 0 bases from J, with 15 bases between. The CDR3 runs to 16 residues. Germline assignment: CDR1 MDHEN and CDR2 SYDVKM. This chain's CDR3 is CASSSPGAEMNTEAFF. CDR3 bases: TGTGCCAGCAGTTCACCAGGGGCGGAGATGAACACTGAAGCTTTCTTT.

The J gene is TRBJ2-3, the V gene TRBV28; maybe TRBD1 (6 bases). V was shortened by 6 bases and J by 4 bases, with 23 bases between the two germline ends. Germline CDR1 reads MDHEN; CDR2 reads SYDVKM. The CDR3 sequence is 17 residues long. Here the CDR3 reads CASRPTPTGSRADTQYF. CDR3 nucleotides: TGTGCCAGCAGGCCAACACCCACAGGGTCGCGCGCAGATACGCAGTATTTT.

The chain carries TRBV6-5 and TRBJ2-7, with 8 bases that match TRBD1. From germline, CDR1 is MNHEY and CDR2 SVGAGI. This CDR3 is 13 amino acids long. The CDR3 region is CAGGRGPSYEQYF. In DNA, the CDR3 is TGTGCGGGGGGCAGGGGGCCTTCCTACGAGCAGTACTTC.

This rearrangement joins TRBV29-1 to TRBJ2-1, with D tentatively TRBD2 (5 bases). CDR1 and CDR2 (germline): SQVTM, ANQGSEA. The CDR3 is made up of 14 amino acids. V lost 2 bases, J lost 9 bases, and 17 bases lay in between. CDR3 loop: CSVEPWAGNSEQFF. In DNA form, the CDR3 reads TGCAGCGTTGAACCCTGGGCCGGGAACTCTGAGCAGTTCTTC.

The J gene is TRBJ2-1, the V gene TRBV7-8; D gene uncertain. V was shortened by 6 bases and J by 5 bases, with 17 bases between the two germline ends. CDR3 length equals 15 residues. Per germline, CDR1 SGHVS and CDR2 FQNEAQ. CDR3 residues: CASRKWRAQNNEQFF. CDR3 DNA: TGTGCCAGCAGAAAATGGCGAGCGCAAAACAATGAGCAGTTCTTC.

The chain links TRBV5-6 to TRBJ1-1; TRBD1 matches at 7 bases. V shed 0 bases, J shed 8 bases, and the junction held 4 bases outside the gene matches. The germline CDR1 and CDR2 sequences are SGHDT and YYEEEE. The CDR3 totals 13 residues. In DNA, the CDR3 is TGTGCCAGCAGCTTGGAGGGGGCCTTGGAAGCTTTCTTT. It is translated as CASSLEGALEAFF.

This clone has more than one count but fewer than ten. The chain uses TRBV19 and TRBJ1-1; no clear D. The CDR3 runs 15 residues. The germline gives CDR1 LNHDA, CDR2 SQIVND (reference sequence). V gave up 3 bases and J gave up 1 base, with 12 bases separating them. The CDR3 coding sequence is TGTGCCAGTAGTATCCTTCCCGACGGGAACACTGAAGCTTTCTTT. Translation: CASSILPDGNTEAFF.

In DNA form, the CDR3 reads TGTGCCTGGACCCCCCGGCAGGTTTGGAATTCACCCCTCCACTTT. This codes for CAWTPRQVWNSPLHF. The rearrangement joins TRBV30 to TRBJ1-6, with D uncertain. V lost 4 bases and J lost 7, with 17 bases in between. CDR3 length: 15 amino acids. Germline V gives CDR1 GTSNPN, CDR2 SVGIG (reference sequence).

J is TRBJ2-1 and V is TRBV9, with 7 bases matching TRBD1. There are 15 residues in the CDR3. Trimming removed 4 bases from V and 6 bases from J; junction bases left unmatched: 10. From germline, CDR1 is SGDLS and CDR2 YYNGEE. The CDR3 coding sequence is TGTGCCAGCAGCCCTCTAATAGGGACAGCCAATGAGCAGTTCTTC. This sequence encodes CASSPLIGTANEQFF. Variable domain in full (rest from reference TRBV9 and TRBJ2-1): DSGVTQTPKHLITATGQRVTLRCSPRSGDLSVYWYQQSLDQGLQFLIQYYNGEERAKGNILERFSAQQFPDLHSELNLSSLELGDSALYFCASSPLIGTANEQFFGPGTRLTVL.

The chain combines TRBV5-6 with TRBJ1-2; 9 nucleotides match TRBD1. CDR1 is SGHDT, CDR2 YYEEEE, per germline. The V segment lost 3 bases and the J segment 3 bases; nucleotides outside the gene matches: 6. CDR3 length equals 15 residues. In nucleotides, the CDR3 is TGTGCCAGCAGCTCCCTGGACAGGGGCCACTATGGCTACACCTTC. It codes for CASSSLDRGHYGYTF.

This chain joins TRBV7-8 and TRBJ2-1, with D unclear. V was pared by 2 bases and J by 0 bases, with 11 bases between. Germline CDR1 reads SGHVS; CDR2 reads FQNEAQ. CDR3 size: 16 residues. CDR3 in DNA: TGTGCCAGCAGCTTAATTACCAGGAGCTCCTACAATGAGCAGTTCTTC. Its protein product is CASSLITRSSYNEQFF.

CDR3 protein: CASSLQGSTGELFF. CDR3 bases: TGCGCCAGCAGCTTGCAGGGTTCCACCGGGGAGCTGTTTTTT. The chain carries TRBV5-1 and TRBJ2-2; the D gene is possibly TRBD1 (5 bases). The germline V gene has CDR1 SGHRS and CDR2 YFSETQ. This CDR3 has 14 residues. V gave up 1 base and J gave up 4 bases, with 8 bases separating them.

This sequence joins TRBV5-6 and TRBJ1-3; no firm D call. This CDR3 contains 14 residues. V gave up 2 bases and J gave up 2 bases, with 8 bases separating them. Germline CDR1 and CDR2: SGHDT and YYEEEE. CDR3 region: CASSLRGPGNTIYF. CDR3 DNA sequence: TGTGCCAGCAGCTTACGAGGGCCTGGAAACACCATATATTTT.

The V gene is TRBV25-1, the J gene TRBJ1-1; possible D gene TRBD1, 6 bases. The CDR3 extends over 16 amino acids. Trimming left V 0 bases short and J 7 bases short, with 18 bases between. Germline values: CDR1 MGHDK, CDR2 SYGVNS. CDR3 region: CASSEYFVGGGFEAFF. DNA of the CDR3: TGTGCCAGCAGTGAATATTTTGTAGGGGGAGGTTTTGAAGCTTTCTTT.

This rearrangement joins TRBV28 to TRBJ1-1; D call uncertain. V was pared by 3 bases and J by 1 base, with 6 bases between. Germline CDR1 MDHEN, CDR2 SYDVKM. This CDR3 is built from 13 residues. CDR3 residues: CASSLAANTEAFF. CDR3 bases: TGTGCCAGCAGTTTGGCAGCGAACACTGAAGCTTTCTTT.

The CDR3 spells CASRGRGTEAFF. The CDR3 DNA reads TGTGCCAGTAGGGGAAGGGGAACTGAAGCTTTCTTT. The chain couples TRBV27 to TRBJ1-1; D is perhaps TRBD1 (5 bases). This CDR3 has 12 amino acids. The V end lost 9 bases, the J end lost 5 bases, and 13 bases lay between the germline ends. CDR1 is MNHEY, CDR2 SMNVEV, per germline (reference sequence).